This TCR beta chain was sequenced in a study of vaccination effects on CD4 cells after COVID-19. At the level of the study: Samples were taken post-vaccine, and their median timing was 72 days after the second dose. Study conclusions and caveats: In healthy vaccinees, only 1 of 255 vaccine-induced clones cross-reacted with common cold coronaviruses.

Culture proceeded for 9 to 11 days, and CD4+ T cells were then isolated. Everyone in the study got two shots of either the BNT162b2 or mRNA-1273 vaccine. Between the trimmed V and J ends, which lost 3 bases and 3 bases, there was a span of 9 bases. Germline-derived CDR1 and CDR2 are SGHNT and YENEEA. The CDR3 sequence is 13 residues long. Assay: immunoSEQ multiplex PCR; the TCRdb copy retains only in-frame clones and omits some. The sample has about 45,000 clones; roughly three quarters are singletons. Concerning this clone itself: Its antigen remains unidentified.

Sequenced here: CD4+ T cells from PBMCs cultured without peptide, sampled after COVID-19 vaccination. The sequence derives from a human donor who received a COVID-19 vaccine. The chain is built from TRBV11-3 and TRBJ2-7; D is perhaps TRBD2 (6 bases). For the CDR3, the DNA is TGTGCCAGCAGCTTGACTAGGGGCTACGAGCAGTACTTC. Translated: CASSLTRGYEQYF. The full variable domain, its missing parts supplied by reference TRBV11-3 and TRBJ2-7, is EAGVVQSPRYKIIEKKQPVAFWCNPISGHNTLYWYLQNLGQGPELLIRYENEEAVDDSQLPKDRFSAERLKGVDSTLKIQPAELGDSAVYLCASSLTRGYEQYFGPGTRLTVT.